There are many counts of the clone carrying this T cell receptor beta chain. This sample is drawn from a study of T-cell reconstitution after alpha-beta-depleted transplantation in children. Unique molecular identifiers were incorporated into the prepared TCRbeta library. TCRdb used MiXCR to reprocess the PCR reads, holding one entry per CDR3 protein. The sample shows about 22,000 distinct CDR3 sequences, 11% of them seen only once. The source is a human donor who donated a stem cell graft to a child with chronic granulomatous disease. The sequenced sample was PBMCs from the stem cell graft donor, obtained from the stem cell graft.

CDR3: CASSPWDRGIALGANVLTF. The CDR3, as DNA: TGTGCCAGCAGTCCATGGGACAGGGGGATAGCTCTTGGGGCCAACGTCCTGACTTTC. The rearrangement joins TRBV6-4 to TRBJ2-6; 11 bases align to TRBD1. CDR3 length equals 19 residues. Looked up from germline, CDR1 is MRHNA and CDR2 is SNTAGT. V dropped 5 bases and J dropped 3; count of bases not matched to a gene: 12.